A single sample gave rise to the 12 T cell receptor beta chains below, sequenced in a study of Graves' ophthalmopathy and Graves' hyperthyroidism. RNA served as the template for amplifying TCR beta CDR3 regions. An initial RT-PCR round employing HTBI primers preceded a second-round multiplex PCR. TCRdb fed the multiplex PCR reads into MiXCR, producing one record per CDR3 protein. The data contain around 1,200,000 distinct CDR3 sequences, about 38% of them singletons. The sample taken for sequencing was peripheral blood or thyroid tissue (not recorded which). The receptors were gathered from an adult man with Graves' hyperthyroidism.

This clonotype was detected only a few times. The chain uses TRBV29-1 and TRBJ2-6, with 8 bases identical to TRBD2. The CDR3 loop spans 12 amino acids. Trimming took 7 bases from V and 8 from J; bases not matched to a gene: 4. Germline V CDR1 and CDR2: SQVTM, ANQGSEA. DNA for the CDR3: TGCAGCGCGGGGGGGGGGACCAACGTCCTGACTTTC. Protein product: CSAGGGTNVLTF.

In regard to this clonotype: One junction end does not reproduce the germline sequence, and a read error may be involved. V and J are TRBV10-3 and TRBJ1-2; D gene ambiguous. Germline V gives CDR1 ENHRY, CDR2 SYGVKD. This CDR3 is 12 amino acids long. The CDR3 is CASSYSHYGYTF. Written as DNA, the CDR3 is TGTGCCAGCAGTTACTCTCACTATGGCTACACCTTC.

The J gene is TRBJ2-7, the V gene TRBV7-9; tentative D call: TRBD1 (5 bases). Per the germline V gene, CDR1 is SEHNR and CDR2 is FQNEAQ (reference sequence). CDR3 size: 15 residues. Trimming removed 6 bases from V and 4 bases from J, with 19 bases in between. The CDR3 bases are TGTGCCAGCAGTCCTGACAGTGCTCTGACATACGAGCAGTACTTC. Protein: CASSPDSALTYEQYF.

This clonotype showed up just once. This chain links TRBV2 with TRBJ2-5; unclear D gene. CDR3 length equals 15 residues. CDR1 is SNHLY and CDR2 is FYNNEI in the germline V gene. Between the trimmed V and J ends, which lost 5 bases and 3 bases, there was a span of 16 bases. Here the CDR3 DNA reads TGTGCCAGCAGTTCTGGAGTACTGTCCAAAGAGACCCAGTACTTC. Translating gives CASSSGVLSKETQYF. The variable domain in full, with the rest retrieved from reference TRBV2 and TRBJ2-5, is EPEVTQTPSHQVTQMGQEVILRCVPISNHLYFYWYRQILGQKVEFLVSFYNNEISEKSEIFDDQFSVERPDGSNFTLKIRSTKLEDSAMYFCASSSGVLSKETQYFGPGTRLLVL.

This clonotype was counted between two and nine times. The chain combines TRBV4-3 with TRBJ1-6, with D possibly being TRBD1 (5 bases). The V end was cut by 3 bases, the J end by 7 bases, with 16 bases between. This CDR3 has 16 residues. The germline CDR1 and CDR2 sequences are LGHNA and YSLEER. CDR3 in DNA: TGCGCCAGCAGCCAGGATCTTAGGGGATGGAATTCACCCCTCCACTTT. This translates into CASSQDLRGWNSPLHF.

This clonotype was observed many times. The gene calls are TRBV20-1 and TRBJ1-6; D gene uncertain. V was trimmed by 3 bases and J by 8 bases, leaving 11 bases between them. Germline CDR1 reads DFQATT; CDR2 reads SNEGSKA (reference sequence). This CDR3 has 13 residues. The CDR3 nucleotides are TGCAGTGCTAGGTCCGCGTTGGATTCACCCCTCCACTTT. As protein: CSARSALDSPLHF.

This chain uses TRBV4-3 with TRBJ2-7; D uncertain. Trimming cost V 1 base and J 5 bases, with 9 bases left between them. Germline CDR1 and CDR2: LGHNA and YSLEER. The CDR3 is 13 amino acids. This CDR3 reads CASSQVEGHEQYF. For the CDR3, the DNA is TGCGCCAGCAGCCAAGTCGAAGGCCACGAGCAGTACTTC.

CDR3 bases: TGTGCCAGCGCCTTTAGGGAGGGAACGTACGAGCAGTACTTC. Translated: CASAFREGTYEQYF. The rearrangement links TRBV10-3 to TRBJ2-7; TRBD2 agrees at 7 bases. The V gene end was trimmed by 10 bases and the J gene end by 4 bases; junction bases not matched to a gene: 13. The CDR3 has 14 amino acids. Germline assignment: CDR1 ENHRY and CDR2 SYGVKD.

Points on this clonotype: A clone one base away is much larger, so this may be a read error. The V gene is TRBV25-1, the J gene TRBJ2-7; D not certain. The CDR3 has 15 amino acids. CDR1 and CDR2 from the germline V gene are MGHDK and SYGVNS. The chain's CDR3 is CASSLGGGISYGQYF. The DNA of the CDR3 is TGTGCCAGCAGCTTAGGCGGCGGCATCTCCTACGGGCAGTACTTC.

As to this clonotype: At one end, the junction sequence differs from germline, possibly due to a read error. This chain joins TRBV7-9 and TRBJ2-5, with a weak D call TRBD2 (5 bases). The CDR3 consists of 16 residues. Germline CDR1 SEHNR, CDR2 FQNEAQ (reference sequence). Written as DNA, the CDR3 is TGCGCCAGCAGCCAAGATCGCCGATCGGGGTGGGAGACCCAGTACTTC. The encoded protein is CASSQDRRSGWETQYF. Full variable domain (outside the CDR3, taken from reference TRBV7-9 and TRBJ2-5): DTGVSQNPRHKITKRGQNVTFRCDPISEHNRLYWYRQTLGQGPEFLTYFQNEAQLEKSRLLSDRFSAERPKGSFSTLEIQRTEQGDSAMYLCASSQDRRSGWETQYFGPGTRLLVL.

This clonotype was observed a few times. The genes are TRBV20-1 and TRBJ2-7; tentatively, D is TRBD2 (6 bases). The CDR3 has 15 residues. Trimming removed 1 base from V and 1 base from J, with 14 bases in between. Per germline, CDR1 DFQATT and CDR2 SNEGSKA (reference sequence). The CDR3 nucleotides read TGCAGTGCTAGAGGGCGGGACGGATTTTCCTACGAGCAGTACTTC. This gives the protein CSARGRDGFSYEQYF.

V usage is TRBV12-3 or TRBV12-4 and J usage is TRBJ1-2; 7 bases align to TRBD1. The CDR3 totals 13 residues. J gave up 7 bases and V 7 bases, and 9 bases lay outside the gene matches. Written as DNA, the CDR3 is TGTGCCAGCACCGTCCAGGGGGTCCGTGGCTACACCTTC. This sequence encodes CASTVQGVRGYTF.